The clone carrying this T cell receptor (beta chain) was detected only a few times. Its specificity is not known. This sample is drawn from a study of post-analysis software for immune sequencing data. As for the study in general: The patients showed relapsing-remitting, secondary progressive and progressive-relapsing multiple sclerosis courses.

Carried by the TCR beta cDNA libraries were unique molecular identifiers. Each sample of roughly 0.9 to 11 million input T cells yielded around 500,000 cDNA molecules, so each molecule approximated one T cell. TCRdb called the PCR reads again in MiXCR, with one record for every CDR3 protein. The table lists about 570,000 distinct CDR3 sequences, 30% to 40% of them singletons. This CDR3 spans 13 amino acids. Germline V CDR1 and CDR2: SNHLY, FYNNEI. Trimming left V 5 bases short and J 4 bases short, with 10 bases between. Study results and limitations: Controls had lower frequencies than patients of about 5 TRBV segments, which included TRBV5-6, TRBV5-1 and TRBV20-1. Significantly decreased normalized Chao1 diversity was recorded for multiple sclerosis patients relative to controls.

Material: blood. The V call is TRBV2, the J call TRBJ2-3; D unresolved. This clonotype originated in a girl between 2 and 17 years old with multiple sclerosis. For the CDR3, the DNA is TGTGCCAGCAGTACATTCAGCGCAGATACGCAGTATTTT. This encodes CASSTFSADTQYF.